The sequence of this T cell receptor beta chain was determined in a study of neurological immune-mediated disorders. The germline V gene encodes CDR1 SQVTM and CDR2 ANQGSEA. This CDR3 is built from 13 residues. V shed 6 bases and J shed 7 bases, with 13 bases lying between them. This clonotype was observed many times. Its antigen is still unknown. Study results and caveats: Multiple sclerosis was found to have the least TCR clonal expansion, below healthy controls, and HTLV-1-associated myelopathy the most.

cDNA synthesis was performed by 5'RACE with 10-nucleotide random UMIs. TCRdb passed the 5' RACE reads through MiXCR, listing each CDR3 protein once. The sample has some 47,000 distinct CDR3 sequences; roughly 15% are singletons. This clonotype was obtained from a man in his fifties or sixties in good health. The rearrangement uses TRBV29-1 and TRBJ1-6; D may be TRBD1 (5 bases). Sequencing was carried out using PBMCs. The CDR3 bases are TGCAGCGTCGGCCAGGGCGGGAATTCACCCCTCCACTTT. The encoded protein is CSVGQGGNSPLHF.